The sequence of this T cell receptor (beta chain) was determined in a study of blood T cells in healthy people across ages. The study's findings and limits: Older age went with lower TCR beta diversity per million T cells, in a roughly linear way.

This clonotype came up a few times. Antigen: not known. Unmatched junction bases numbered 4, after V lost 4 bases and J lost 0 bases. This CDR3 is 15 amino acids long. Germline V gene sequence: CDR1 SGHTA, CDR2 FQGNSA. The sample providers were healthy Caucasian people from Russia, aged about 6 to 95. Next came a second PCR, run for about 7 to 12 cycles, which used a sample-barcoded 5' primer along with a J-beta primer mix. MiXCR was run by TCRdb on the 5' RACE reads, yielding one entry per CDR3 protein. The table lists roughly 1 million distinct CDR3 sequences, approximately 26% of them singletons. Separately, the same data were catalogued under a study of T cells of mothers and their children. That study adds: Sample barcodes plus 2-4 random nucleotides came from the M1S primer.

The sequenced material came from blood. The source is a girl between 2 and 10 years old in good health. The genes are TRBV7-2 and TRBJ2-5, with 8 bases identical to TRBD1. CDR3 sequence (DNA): TGTGCCAGCAGCTGGACAGGGATAAACCAAGAGACCCAGTACTTC. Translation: CASSWTGINQETQYF.